Below, 13 T cell receptor beta chains from the same sample are listed, as sequenced in a study of blood T cell repertoires in COVID-19. Profiling relied on immunoSEQ multiplex PCR, and the TCRdb table lists in-frame clones only, not all of them. The table shows 200,000 to 300,000 clones, with 65% to 90% occurring only once. Sample: peripheral blood. The receptors were sampled from a man under 40 with active or convalescent COVID-19.

V usage is TRBV20-1 and J usage is TRBJ1-3; D gene unclear. The germline CDR1 and CDR2 sequences are DFQATT and SNEGSKA (reference sequence). The CDR3 runs 12 residues. V lost 3 bases and J 4 bases, leaving 7 bases between the germline ends. Written as DNA, the CDR3 is TGCAGTGCTAGTTCCGGGGGAAACACCATATATTTT. Translation: CSASSGGNTIYF.

V and J are TRBV19 and TRBJ2-1, with 12 bases aligning to TRBD2. Trimming cost V 6 bases and J 7 bases; bases outside gene matches: 10. The CDR3 length is 16 residues. Germline CDR1 is LNHDA and CDR2 is SQIVND (reference sequence). The CDR3 DNA is TGTGCCAGTAGGGAATCTAGCGGGGGGGCCAAAAATGAGCAGTTCTTC. Residues: CASRESSGGAKNEQFF. The full variable domain, with the rest looked up from reference TRBV19 and TRBJ2-1, is DGGITQSPKYLFRKEGQNVTLSCEQNLNHDAMYWYRQDPGQGLRLIYYSQIVNDFQKGDIAEGYSVSREKKESFPLTVTSAQKNPTAFYLCASRESSGGAKNEQFFGPGTRLTVL.

V and J are TRBV10-1 and TRBJ1-1, with D possibly TRBD1 on 5 matching bases. The CDR3 totals 17 residues. V was cut by 1 base and J by 1 base, with 16 bases left in between. Per the germline V gene, CDR1 is WNHNN and CDR2 is SYGVQD (reference sequence). CDR3 amino acids: CASSEFPGSYENTEAFF. As DNA, the CDR3 is TGCGCCAGCAGTGAGTTTCCAGGGTCGTATGAGAACACTGAAGCTTTCTTT.

The V gene is TRBV6-2 or TRBV6-3, the J gene TRBJ2-7, with D perhaps matching TRBD2 (6 bases). CDR1 is MNHEY and CDR2 is SVGEGT in the germline V gene. Trimming shortened V by 0 bases and J by 0 bases, and 12 bases separated the two germline ends. The CDR3 consists of 16 residues. This CDR3 is CASSYSVAANSYEQYF. The DNA for the CDR3 is TGTGCCAGCAGTTACTCGGTAGCGGCTAACTCCTACGAGCAGTACTTC.

The rearrangement joins TRBV28 to TRBJ1-2; TRBD1 agrees at 8 bases. The J segment lost 2 bases and the V segment lost 7 bases, leaving 9 bases of the junction unmatched. The germline V gene has CDR1 MDHEN and CDR2 SYDVKM. The CDR3 runs to 15 residues. The CDR3 here is CASTYPGDRNYGYTF. CDR3 DNA: TGTGCCAGCACCTATCCTGGGGACAGGAACTATGGCTACACCTTC.

The chain couples TRBV18 to TRBJ2-2; 9 positions agree with TRBD1. The ends lost 4 bases at V and 3 bases at J; junction bases unmatched: 12. CDR3 length equals 18 residues. Germline V gene lookup returns CDR1 KGHSH and CDR2 LQKENI. The chain's CDR3 is CASSRLKTGGSDTGELFF. In DNA, the CDR3 is TGTGCCAGCTCACGACTGAAGACAGGGGGGTCGGACACCGGGGAGCTGTTTTTT.

V is TRBV7-8 and J is TRBJ1-2; weak D call: TRBD1 (5 bases). This CDR3 has 15 amino acids. Germline CDR1 is SGHVS and CDR2 is FQNEAQ. The ends were cut back, 5 bases at V and 0 bases at J, with 13 bases in the middle. The CDR3 DNA is TGTGCCAGCAGCGCTGACAGTGGAGCTAACTATGGCTACACCTTC. It codes for CASSADSGANYGYTF.

The rearrangement joins TRBV12-3 or TRBV12-4 to TRBJ1-1; D remains unclear. The CDR3 has 13 amino acids. Trimming stripped 2 bases from V and 3 bases from J, with 7 bases between. The CDR3 DNA is TGTGCCAGCAGTTTATCTTCCTACACTGAAGCTTTCTTT. Translation: CASSLSSYTEAFF.

The chain employs TRBV11-2 and TRBJ2-7; the match to TRBD1 covers 9 bases. Losses at the gene ends were 5 bases for V and 2 bases for J; bases not matched to a gene: 4. The germline V gene has CDR1 SGHAT and CDR2 FQNNGV. The CDR3 totals 14 residues. In DNA form, the CDR3 reads TGTGCCAGCAGCGTCGGGACAGGGCCCTACGAGCAGTACTTC. This translates into CASSVGTGPYEQYF.

This clone has just a few counts. The chain is built from TRBV3-1 (or the pseudogene TRBV3-2) and TRBJ1-3; D not resolved. Per the germline V gene, CDR1 is LGHDT and CDR2 is YNNKEL (reference sequence). Trimming shortened V by 3 bases and J by 0 bases, and 12 bases separated the two germline ends. This CDR3 region has 16 residues. The CDR3 sequence is CASSHLRVISGNTIYF. The CDR3 DNA reads as TGTGCCAGCAGCCACCTACGGGTAATCTCTGGAAACACCATATATTTT.

The gene calls are TRBV27 and TRBJ2-7; 9 bases agree with TRBD1. Looked up from germline, CDR1 is MNHEY and CDR2 is SMNVEV (reference sequence). This CDR3 contains 15 residues. V was clipped by 6 bases and J by 1 base; unmatched bases: 7. CDR3 amino acids: CASRGDGTGSYEQYF. The CDR3 DNA follows: TGTGCCAGCAGGGGAGATGGGACAGGGTCCTACGAGCAGTACTTC.

The rearrangement uses TRBV30 and TRBJ1-2; TRBD1 matches 9 bases. The CDR3 sequence is 18 residues long. With 4 bases clipped from V and 3 bases from J, the junction kept 18 bases outside the gene matches. CDR1 and CDR2 from the germline V gene are GTSNPN and SVGIG (reference sequence). The CDR3 is CAWTSTANRGREYYGYTF. DNA for the CDR3: TGTGCCTGGACATCCACGGCTAACAGGGGGCGAGAATACTATGGCTACACCTTC.

V and J are TRBV5-1 and TRBJ2-7, with D tentatively TRBD1 (6 bases). V was clipped by 0 bases and J by 6 bases, with 22 bases between them. The CDR3 is made up of 17 amino acids. CDR1 SGHRS and CDR2 YFSETQ come from the germline V gene. In DNA, the CDR3 is TGCGCCAGCAGCTTGGAGGTGGGGGCGGCTGAGGAATCCGAGCAGTACTTC. This gives the protein CASSLEVGAAEESEQYF.